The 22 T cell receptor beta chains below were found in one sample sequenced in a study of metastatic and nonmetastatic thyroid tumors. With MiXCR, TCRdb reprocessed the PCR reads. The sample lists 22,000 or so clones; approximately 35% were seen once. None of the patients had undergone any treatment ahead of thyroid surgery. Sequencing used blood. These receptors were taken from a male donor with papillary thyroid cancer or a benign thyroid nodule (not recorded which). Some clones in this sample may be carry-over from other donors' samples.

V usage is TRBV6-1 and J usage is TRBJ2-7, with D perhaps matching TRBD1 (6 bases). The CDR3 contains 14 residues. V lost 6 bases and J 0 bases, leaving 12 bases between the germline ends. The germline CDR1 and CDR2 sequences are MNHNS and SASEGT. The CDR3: CASRLQGRSYEQYF. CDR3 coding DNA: TGTGCCAGCAGGCTCCAGGGGCGCTCCTACGAGCAGTACTTC.

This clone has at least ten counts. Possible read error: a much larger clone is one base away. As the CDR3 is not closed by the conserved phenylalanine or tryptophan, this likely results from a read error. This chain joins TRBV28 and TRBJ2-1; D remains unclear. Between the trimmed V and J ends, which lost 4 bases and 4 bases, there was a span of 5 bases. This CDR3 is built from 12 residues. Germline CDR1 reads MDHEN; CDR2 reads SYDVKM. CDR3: CASSSQYNEQFV. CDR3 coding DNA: TGTGCCAGCAGTTCTCAGTACAATGAGCAGTTCGTC.

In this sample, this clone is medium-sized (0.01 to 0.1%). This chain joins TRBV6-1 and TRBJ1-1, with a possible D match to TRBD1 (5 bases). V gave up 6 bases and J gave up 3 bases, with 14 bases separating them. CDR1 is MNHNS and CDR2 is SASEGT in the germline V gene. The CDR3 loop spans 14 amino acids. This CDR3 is CASRRGRVDTEAFF. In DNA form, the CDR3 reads TGTGCCAGCAGGCGGGGCCGTGTGGACACTGAAGCTTTCTTT.

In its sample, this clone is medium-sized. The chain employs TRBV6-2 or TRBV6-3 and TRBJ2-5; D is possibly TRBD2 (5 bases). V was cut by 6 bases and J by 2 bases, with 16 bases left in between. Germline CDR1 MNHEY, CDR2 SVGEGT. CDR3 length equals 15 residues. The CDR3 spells CASRKGVARQETQYF. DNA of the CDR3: TGTGCCAGCAGGAAGGGAGTAGCGAGACAAGAGACCCAGTACTTC.

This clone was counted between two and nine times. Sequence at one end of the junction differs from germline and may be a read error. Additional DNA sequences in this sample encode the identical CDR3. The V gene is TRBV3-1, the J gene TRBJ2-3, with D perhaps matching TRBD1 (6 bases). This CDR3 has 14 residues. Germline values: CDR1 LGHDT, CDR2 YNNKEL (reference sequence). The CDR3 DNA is TGTGCCAGCAGCCAAGCAGGGGACCCAGATACGCAGTACTTT. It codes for CASSQAGDPDTQYF.

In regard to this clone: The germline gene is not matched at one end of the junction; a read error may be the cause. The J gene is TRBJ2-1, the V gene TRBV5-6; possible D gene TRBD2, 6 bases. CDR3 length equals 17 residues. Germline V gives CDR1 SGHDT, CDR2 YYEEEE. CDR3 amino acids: CASSSVVAGMTYNEHFF. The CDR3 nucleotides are TGTGCCAGCAGCAGCGTCGTGGCGGGGATGACCTACAATGAGCACTTCTTC.

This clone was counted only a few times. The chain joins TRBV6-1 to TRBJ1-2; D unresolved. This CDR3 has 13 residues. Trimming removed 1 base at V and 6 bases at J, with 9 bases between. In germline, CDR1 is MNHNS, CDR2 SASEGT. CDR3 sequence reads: CASSEGVSDGYTF. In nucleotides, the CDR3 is TGTGCCAGCAGTGAAGGGGTTTCGGATGGCTACACCTTC.

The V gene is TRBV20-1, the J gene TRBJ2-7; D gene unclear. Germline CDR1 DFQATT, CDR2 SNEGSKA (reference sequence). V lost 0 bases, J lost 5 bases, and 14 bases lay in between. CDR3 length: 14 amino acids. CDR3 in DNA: TGCAGTGCTAGAGATTATGGGGATTTCAACGAGCAGTACTTC. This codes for CSARDYGDFNEQYF.

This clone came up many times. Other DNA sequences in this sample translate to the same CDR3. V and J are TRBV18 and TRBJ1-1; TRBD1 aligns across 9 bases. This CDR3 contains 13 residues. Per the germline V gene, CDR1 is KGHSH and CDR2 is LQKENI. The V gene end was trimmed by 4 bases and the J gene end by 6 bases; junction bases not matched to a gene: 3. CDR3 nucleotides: TGTGCCAGCTCACTGACAGGGGGGCCTGAAGCTTTCTTT. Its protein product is CASSLTGGPEAFF. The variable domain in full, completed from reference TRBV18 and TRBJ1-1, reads NAGVMQNPRHLVRRRGQEARLRCSPMKGHSHVYWYRQLPEEGLKFMVYLQKENIIDESGMPKERFSAEFPKEGPSILRIQQVVRGDSAAYFCASSLTGGPEAFFGQGTRLTVV.

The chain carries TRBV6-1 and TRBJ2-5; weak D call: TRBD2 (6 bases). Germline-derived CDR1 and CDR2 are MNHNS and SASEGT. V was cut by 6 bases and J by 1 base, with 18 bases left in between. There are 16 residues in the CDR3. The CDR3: CASSLAYERTQETQYF. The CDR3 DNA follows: TGTGCCAGCAGCCTAGCGTACGAGAGAACCCAAGAGACCCAGTACTTC.

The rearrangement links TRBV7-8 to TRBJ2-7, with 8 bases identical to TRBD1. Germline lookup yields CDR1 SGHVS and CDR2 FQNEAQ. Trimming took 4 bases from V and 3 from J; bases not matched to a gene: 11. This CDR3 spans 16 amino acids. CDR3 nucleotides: TGTGCCAGCAGCTCTCTCAGGGGGCGGTCCATCTACGAGCAGTACTTC. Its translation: CASSSLRGRSIYEQYF.

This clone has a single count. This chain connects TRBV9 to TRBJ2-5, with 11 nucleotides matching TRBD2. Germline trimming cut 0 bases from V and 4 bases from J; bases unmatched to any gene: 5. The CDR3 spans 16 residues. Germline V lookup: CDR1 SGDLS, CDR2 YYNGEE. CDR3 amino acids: CASSVGGLAGTETQYF. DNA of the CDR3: TGTGCCAGCAGCGTAGGTGGACTAGCGGGTACAGAGACCCAGTACTTC.

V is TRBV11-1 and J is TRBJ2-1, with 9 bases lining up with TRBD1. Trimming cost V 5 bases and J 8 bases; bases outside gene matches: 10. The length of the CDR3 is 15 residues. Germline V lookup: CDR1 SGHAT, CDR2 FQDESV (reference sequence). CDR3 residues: CASSQLYRDRDEQFF. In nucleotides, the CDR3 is TGTGCCAGCAGCCAGCTCTACCGGGACAGGGATGAGCAGTTCTTC.

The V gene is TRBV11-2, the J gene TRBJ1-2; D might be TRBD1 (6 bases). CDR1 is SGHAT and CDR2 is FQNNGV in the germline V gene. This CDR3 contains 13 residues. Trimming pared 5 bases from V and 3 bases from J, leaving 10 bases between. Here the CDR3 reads CASSLDRYYGYTF. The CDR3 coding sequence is TGTGCCAGCAGCCTTGACAGGTACTATGGCTACACCTTC.

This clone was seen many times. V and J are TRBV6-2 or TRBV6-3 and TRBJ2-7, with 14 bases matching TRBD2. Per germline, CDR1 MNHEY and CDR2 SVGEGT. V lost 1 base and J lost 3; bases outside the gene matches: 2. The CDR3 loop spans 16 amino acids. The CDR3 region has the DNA TGTGCCAGCAGTTACTGGGGACTAGCGGGGGACTACGAGCAGTACTTC. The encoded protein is CASSYWGLAGDYEQYF.

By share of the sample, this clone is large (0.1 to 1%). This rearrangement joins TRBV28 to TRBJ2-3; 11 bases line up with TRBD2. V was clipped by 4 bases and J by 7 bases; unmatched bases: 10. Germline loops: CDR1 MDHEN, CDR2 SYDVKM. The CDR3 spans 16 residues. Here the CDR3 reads CASSSRIAGGVYTQYF. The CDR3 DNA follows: TGTGCCAGCAGTTCTAGAATAGCGGGAGGGGTTTATACGCAGTATTTT. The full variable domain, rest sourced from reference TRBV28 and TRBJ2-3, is DVKVTQSSRYLVKRTGEKVFLECVQDMDHENMFWYRQDPGLGLRLIYFSYDVKMKEKGDIPEGYSVSREKKERFSLILESASTNQTSMYLCASSSRIAGGVYTQYFGPGTRLTVL.

This chain's CDR3 is CASSLHGGGVGNEQFF. CDR3 nucleotides: TGTGCCAGCAGCCTGCACGGCGGAGGGGTAGGCAATGAGCAGTTCTTC. The V and J genes are TRBV3-1 and TRBJ2-1, with D possibly being TRBD2 (6 bases). The V and J ends lost 4 bases and 6 bases respectively, with 19 bases between them. The CDR3 is 16 residues long. Germline CDR1 and CDR2: LGHDT and YNNKEL (reference sequence).

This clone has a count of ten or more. The CDR3 is CSADQGRGYGYTF. The CDR3 DNA is TGCAGTGCGGACCAGGGTCGGGGCTATGGCTACACCTTC. This chain links TRBV20-1 with TRBJ1-2; D may be TRBD1 (5 bases). Trimming took 6 bases from V and 4 from J, leaving 15 bases between them. The CDR3 totals 13 residues. Germline V gives CDR1 DFQATT, CDR2 SNEGSKA (reference sequence).

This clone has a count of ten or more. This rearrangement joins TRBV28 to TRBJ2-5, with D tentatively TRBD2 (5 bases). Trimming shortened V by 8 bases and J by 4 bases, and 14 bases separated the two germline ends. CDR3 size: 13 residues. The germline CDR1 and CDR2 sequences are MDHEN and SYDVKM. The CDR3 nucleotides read TGTGCCAGCTATCTAGCCGCGGGAGAGACCCAGTACTTC. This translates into CASYLAAGETQYF.

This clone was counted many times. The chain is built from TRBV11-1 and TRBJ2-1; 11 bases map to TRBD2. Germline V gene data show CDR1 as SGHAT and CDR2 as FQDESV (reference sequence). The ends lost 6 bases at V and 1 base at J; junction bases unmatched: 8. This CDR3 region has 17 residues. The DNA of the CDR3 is TGTGCCAGCAGGCCAGCACTAGCGGGAGAGTCCTACAATGAGCAGTTCTTC. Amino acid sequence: CASRPALAGESYNEQFF. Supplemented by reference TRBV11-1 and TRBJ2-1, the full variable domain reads EAEVAQSPRYKITEKSQAVAFWCDPISGHATLYWYRQILGQGPELLVQFQDESVVDDSQLPKDRFSAERLKGVDSTLKIQPAELGDSAMYLCASRPALAGESYNEQFFGPGTRLTVL.

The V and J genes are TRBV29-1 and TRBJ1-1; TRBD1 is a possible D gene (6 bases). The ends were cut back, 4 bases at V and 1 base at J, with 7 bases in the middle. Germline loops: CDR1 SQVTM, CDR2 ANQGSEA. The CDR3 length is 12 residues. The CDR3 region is CSVVGGNTEAFF. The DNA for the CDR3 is TGCAGCGTTGTAGGGGGGAACACTGAAGCTTTCTTT.

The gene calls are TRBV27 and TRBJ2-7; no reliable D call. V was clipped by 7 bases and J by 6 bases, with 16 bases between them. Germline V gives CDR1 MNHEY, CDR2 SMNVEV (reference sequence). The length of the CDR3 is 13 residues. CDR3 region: CASIFAQYVEQYF. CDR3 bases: TGTGCCAGCATTTTCGCACAGTACGTCGAGCAGTACTTC.